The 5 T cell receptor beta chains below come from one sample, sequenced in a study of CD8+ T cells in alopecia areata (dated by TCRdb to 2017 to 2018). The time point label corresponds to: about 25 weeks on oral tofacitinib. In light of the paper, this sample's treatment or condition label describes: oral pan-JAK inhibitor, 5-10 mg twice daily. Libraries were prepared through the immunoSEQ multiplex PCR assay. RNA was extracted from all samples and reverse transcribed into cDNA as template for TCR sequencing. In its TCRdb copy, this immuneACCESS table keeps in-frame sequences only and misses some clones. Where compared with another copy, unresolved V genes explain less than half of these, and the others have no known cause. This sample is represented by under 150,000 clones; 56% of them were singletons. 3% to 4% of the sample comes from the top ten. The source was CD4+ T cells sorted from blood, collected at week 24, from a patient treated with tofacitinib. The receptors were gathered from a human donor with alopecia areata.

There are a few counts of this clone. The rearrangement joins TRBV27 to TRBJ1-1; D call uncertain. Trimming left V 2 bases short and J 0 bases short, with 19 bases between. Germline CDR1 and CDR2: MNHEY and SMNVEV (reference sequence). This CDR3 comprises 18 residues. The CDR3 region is CASSLRWARRLMNTEAFF. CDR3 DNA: TGTGCCAGCAGTTTAAGATGGGCCCGCCGACTCATGAACACTGAAGCTTTCTTT.

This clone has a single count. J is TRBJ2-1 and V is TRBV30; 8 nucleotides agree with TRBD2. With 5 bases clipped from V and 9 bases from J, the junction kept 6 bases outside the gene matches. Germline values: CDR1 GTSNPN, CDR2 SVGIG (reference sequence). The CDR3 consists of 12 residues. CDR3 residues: CAWGTSPSEQFF. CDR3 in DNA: TGTGCCTGGGGGACTAGTCCAAGTGAGCAGTTCTTC.

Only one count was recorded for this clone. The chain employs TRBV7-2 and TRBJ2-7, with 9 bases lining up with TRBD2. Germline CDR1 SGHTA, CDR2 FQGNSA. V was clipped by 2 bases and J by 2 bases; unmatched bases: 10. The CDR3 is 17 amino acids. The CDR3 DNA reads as TGTGCCAGCAGCTTATTTAGCGGGGGTTCTTCTCCCTACGAGCAGTACTTC. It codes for CASSLFSGGSSPYEQYF.

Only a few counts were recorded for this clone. The CDR3 DNA reads TGTGCCAGCAGCCCGGGGGACCTCGATACGCAGTATTTT. Translated, it gives CASSPGDLDTQYF. The gene calls are TRBV7-2 and TRBJ2-3, with D possibly TRBD2 on 6 matching bases. The CDR3 runs to 13 residues. Germline-derived CDR1 and CDR2 are SGHTA and FQGNSA. The germline V and J ends were trimmed by 5 bases and 6 bases, with 12 bases remaining between them.

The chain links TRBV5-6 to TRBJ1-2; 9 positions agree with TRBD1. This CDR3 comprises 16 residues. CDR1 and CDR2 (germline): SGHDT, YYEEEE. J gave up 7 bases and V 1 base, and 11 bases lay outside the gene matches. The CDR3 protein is CASSLSAGQGIGGYTF. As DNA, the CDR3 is TGTGCCAGCAGCTTGAGTGCGGGACAGGGAATTGGTGGCTACACCTTC.